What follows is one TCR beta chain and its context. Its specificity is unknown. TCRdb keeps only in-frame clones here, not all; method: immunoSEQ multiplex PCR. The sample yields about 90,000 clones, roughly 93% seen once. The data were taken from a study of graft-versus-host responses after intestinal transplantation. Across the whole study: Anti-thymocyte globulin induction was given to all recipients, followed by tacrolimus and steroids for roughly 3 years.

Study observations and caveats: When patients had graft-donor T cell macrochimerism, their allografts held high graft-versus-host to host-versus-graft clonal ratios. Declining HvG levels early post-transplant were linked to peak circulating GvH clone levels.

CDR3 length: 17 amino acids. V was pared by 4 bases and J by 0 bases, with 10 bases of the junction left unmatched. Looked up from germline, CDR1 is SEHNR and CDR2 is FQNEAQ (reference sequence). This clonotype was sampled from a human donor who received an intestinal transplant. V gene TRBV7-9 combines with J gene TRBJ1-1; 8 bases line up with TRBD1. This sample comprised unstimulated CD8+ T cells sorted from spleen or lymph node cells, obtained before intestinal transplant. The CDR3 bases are TGTGCCAGCAGCTCCCTCTTGGGACAGGTAATGAACACTGAAGCTTTCTTT. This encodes CASSSLLGQVMNTEAFF.